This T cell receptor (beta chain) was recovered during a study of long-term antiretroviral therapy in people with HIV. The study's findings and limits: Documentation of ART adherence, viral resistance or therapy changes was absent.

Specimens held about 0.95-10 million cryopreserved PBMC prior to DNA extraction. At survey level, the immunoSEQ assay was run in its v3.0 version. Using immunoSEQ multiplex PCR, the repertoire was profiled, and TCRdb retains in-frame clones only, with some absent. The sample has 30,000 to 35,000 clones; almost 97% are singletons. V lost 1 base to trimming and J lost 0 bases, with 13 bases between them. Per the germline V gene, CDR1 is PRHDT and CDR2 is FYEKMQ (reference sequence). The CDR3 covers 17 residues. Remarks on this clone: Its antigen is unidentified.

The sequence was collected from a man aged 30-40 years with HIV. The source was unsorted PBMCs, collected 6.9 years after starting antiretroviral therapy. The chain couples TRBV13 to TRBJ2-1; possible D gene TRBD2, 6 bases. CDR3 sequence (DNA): TGTGCCAGCAGCTTAGCCAGTAGCGGAAGCTCCTACAATGAGCAGTTCTTC. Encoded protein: CASSLASSGSSYNEQFF.